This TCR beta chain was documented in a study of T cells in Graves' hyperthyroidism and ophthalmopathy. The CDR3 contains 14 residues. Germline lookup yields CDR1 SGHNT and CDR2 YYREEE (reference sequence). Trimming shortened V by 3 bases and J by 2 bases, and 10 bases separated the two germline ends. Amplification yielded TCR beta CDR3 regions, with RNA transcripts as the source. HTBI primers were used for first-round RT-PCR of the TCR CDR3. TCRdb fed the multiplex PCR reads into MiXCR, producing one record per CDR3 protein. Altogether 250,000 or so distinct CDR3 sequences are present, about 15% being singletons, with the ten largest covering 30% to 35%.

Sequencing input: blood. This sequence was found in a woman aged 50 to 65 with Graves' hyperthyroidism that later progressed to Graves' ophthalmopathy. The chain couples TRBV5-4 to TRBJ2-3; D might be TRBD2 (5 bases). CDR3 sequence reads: CASSYTRDTDTQYF. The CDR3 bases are TGTGCCAGCAGCTACACTAGGGACACAGATACGCAGTATTTT.